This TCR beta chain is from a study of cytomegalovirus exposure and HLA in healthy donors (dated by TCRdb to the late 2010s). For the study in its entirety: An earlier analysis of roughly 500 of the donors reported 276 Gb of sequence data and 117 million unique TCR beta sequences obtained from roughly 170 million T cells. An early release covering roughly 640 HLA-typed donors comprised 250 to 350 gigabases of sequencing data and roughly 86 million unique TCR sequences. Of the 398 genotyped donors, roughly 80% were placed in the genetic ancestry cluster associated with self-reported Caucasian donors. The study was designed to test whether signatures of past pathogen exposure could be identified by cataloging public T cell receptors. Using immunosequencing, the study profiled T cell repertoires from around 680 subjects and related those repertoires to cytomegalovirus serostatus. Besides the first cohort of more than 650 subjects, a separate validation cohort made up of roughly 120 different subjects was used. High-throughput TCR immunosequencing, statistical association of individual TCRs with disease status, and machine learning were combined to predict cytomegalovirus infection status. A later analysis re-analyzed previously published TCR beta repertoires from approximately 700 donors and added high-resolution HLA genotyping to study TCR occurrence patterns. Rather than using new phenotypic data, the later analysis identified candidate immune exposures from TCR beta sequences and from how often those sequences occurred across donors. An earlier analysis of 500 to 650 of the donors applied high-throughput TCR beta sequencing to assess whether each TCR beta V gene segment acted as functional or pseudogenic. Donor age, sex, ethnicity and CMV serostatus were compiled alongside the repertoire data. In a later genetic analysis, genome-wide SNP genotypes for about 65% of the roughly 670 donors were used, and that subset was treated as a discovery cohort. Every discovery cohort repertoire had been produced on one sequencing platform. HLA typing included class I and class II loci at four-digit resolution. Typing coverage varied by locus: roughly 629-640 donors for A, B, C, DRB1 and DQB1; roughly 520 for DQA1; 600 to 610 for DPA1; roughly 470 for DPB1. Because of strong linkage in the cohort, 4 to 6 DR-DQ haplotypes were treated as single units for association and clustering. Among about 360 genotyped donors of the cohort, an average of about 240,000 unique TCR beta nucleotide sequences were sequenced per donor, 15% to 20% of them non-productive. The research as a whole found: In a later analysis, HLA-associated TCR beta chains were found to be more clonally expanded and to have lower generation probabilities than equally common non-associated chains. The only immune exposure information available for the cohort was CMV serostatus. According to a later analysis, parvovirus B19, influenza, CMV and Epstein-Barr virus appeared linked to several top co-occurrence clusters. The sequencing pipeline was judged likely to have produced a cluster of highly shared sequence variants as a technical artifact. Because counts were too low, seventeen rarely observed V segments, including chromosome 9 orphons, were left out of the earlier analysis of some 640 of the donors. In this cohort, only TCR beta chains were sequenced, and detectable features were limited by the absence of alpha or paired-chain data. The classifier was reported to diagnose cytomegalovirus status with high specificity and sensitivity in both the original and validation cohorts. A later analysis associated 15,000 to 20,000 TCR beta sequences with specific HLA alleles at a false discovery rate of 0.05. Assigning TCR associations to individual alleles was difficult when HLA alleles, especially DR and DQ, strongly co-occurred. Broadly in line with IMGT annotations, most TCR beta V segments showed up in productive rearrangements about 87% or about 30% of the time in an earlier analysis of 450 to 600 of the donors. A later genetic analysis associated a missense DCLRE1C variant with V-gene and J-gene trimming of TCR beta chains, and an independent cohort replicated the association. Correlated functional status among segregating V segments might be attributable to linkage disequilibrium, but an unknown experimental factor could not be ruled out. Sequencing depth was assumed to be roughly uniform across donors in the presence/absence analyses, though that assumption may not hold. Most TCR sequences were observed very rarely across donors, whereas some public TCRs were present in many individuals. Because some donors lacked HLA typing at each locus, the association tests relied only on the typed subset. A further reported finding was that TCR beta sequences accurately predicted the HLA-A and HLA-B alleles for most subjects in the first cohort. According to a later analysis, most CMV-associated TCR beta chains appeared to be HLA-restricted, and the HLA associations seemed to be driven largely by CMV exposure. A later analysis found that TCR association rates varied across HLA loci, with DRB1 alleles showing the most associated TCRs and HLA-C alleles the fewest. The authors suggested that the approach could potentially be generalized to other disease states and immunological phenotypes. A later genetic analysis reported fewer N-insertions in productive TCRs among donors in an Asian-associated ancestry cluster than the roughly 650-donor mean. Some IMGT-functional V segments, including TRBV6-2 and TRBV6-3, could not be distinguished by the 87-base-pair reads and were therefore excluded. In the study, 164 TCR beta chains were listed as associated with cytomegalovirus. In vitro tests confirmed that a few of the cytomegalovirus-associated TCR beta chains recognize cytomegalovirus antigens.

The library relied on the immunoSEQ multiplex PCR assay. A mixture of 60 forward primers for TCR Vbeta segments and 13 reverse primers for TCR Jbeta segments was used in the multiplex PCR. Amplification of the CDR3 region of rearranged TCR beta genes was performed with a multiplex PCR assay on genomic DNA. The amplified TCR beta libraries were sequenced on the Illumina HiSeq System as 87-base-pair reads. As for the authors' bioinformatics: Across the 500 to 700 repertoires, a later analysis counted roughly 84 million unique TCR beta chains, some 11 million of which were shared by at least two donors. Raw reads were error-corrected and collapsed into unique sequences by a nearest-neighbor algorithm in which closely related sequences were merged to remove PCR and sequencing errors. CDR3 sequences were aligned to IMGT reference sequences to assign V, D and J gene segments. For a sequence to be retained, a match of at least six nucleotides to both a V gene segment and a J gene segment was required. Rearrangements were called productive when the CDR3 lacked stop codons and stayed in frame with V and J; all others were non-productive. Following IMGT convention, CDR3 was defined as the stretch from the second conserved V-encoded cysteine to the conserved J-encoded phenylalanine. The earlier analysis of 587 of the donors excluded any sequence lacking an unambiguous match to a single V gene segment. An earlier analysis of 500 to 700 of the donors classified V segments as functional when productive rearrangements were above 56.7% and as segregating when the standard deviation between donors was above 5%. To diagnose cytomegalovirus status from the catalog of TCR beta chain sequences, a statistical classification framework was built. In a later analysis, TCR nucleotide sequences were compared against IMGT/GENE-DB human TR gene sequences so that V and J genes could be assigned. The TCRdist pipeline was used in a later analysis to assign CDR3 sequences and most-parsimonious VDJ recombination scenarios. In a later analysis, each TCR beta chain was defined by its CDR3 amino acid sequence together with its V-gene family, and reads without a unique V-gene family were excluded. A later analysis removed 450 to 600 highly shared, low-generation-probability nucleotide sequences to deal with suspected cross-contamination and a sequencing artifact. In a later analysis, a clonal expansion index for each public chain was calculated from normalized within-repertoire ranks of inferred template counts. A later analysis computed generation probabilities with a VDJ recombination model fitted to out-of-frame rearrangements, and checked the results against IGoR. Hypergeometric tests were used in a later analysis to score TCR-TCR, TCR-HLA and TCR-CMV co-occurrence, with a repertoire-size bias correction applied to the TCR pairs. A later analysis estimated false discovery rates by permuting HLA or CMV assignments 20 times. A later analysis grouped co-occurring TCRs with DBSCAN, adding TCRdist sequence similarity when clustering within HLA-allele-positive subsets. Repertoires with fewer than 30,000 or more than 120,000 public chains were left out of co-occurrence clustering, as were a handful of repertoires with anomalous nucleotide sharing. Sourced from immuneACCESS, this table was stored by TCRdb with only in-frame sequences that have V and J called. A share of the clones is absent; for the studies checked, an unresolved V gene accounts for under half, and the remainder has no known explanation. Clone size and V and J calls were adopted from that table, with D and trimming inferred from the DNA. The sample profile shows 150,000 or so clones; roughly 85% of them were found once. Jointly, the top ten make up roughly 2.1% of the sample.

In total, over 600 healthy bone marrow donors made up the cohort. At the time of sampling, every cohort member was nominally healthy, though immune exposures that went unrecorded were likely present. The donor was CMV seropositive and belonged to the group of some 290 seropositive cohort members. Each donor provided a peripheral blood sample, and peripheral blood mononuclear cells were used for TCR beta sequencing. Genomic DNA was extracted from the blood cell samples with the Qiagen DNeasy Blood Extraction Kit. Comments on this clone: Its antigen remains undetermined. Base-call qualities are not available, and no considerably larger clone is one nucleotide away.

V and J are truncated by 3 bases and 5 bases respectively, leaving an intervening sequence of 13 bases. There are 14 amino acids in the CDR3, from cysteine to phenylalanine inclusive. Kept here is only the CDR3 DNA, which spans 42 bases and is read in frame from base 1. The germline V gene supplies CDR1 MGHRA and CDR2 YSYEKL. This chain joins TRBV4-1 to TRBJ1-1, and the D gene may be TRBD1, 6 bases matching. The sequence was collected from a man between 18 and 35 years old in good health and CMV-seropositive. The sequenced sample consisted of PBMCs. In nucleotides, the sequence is TGCGCCAGCAGCCAGGCGGGGGCGAGGACTGAAGCTTTCTTT. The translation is CASSQAGARTEAFF.